Each of the 27 T cell receptor beta chains below was sequenced from the same sample in a study of cytomegalovirus exposure and HLA in healthy donors. Primers included in the PCR were 60 Vbeta and 13 Jbeta primers. Profiled with immunoSEQ multiplex PCR; TCRdb holds only in-frame clones, not every one. The sample yields some 190,000 clones, approximately 84% seen once. Specimen: PBMCs. The receptor source for this set is a female donor in good health and CMV-seronegative.

DNA of the CDR3: TGCAGCGTTGAAGATCATCCCACCAGCTCCTACAATGAGCAGTTCTTC. Amino acids: CSVEDHPTSSYNEQFF. The genes are TRBV29-1 and TRBJ2-1; no definite D call. Trimming shortened V by 0 bases and J by 0 bases, and 12 bases separated the two germline ends. CDR3 size: 16 residues. The germline gives CDR1 SQVTM, CDR2 ANQGSEA.

The chain recombines TRBV28 with TRBJ1-5, with 9 positions matching TRBD1. The CDR3 length is 16 residues. Trimming at V came to 5 bases and at J to 4 bases, leaving 9 bases not matched to a gene. Germline loops: CDR1 MDHEN, CDR2 SYDVKM. The DNA for the CDR3 is TGTGCCAGCAGTCCCCCCGGAGGGACAGGGAATCAGCCCCAGCATTTT. This gives the protein CASSPPGGTGNQPQHF.

This clone came up once. The chain is built from TRBV6-6 and TRBJ2-2; tentative D call: TRBD1 (7 bases). This CDR3 is 15 amino acids long. Germline V gene data show CDR1 as MNHNY and CDR2 as SVGAGI (reference sequence). V shed 0 bases and J shed 4 bases, with 9 bases lying between them. The CDR3 DNA reads TGTGCCAGCAGTTACTCGGAGGGGGCCACCGGGGAGCTGTTTTTT. This gives the protein CASSYSEGATGELFF.

V usage is TRBV27 and J usage is TRBJ2-5; no clear D. The V gene's germline CDR1 is MNHEY and CDR2 SMNVEV (reference sequence). V lost 1 base and J lost 4, with 10 bases in between. The CDR3 length is 14 residues. Written as DNA, the CDR3 is TGTGCCAGCAGTTTATTCCGGTTTTCAGAGACCCAGTACTTC. This sequence encodes CASSLFRFSETQYF.

This clone has a single count. This rearrangement joins TRBV5-1 to TRBJ2-5; no reliable D call. Germline CDR1 is SGHRS and CDR2 is YFSETQ. V was pared by 7 bases and J by 2 bases, with 6 bases between. CDR3 length: 11 residues. The CDR3: CASRVQETQYF. DNA of the CDR3: TGCGCCAGCCGTGTACAAGAGACCCAGTACTTC.

V gene TRBV30 combines with J gene TRBJ1-5, with 8 positions matching TRBD1. Germline V gene data show CDR1 as GTSNPN and CDR2 as SVGIG (reference sequence). This CDR3 has 14 amino acids. Trimming removed 0 bases from V and 4 bases from J; junction bases left unmatched: 2. CDR3 DNA: TGTGCCTGGAGTGTTCGGACAGGGAATCAGCCCCAGCATTTT. The encoded protein is CAWSVRTGNQPQHF.

The genes are TRBV4-2 and TRBJ2-1; TRBD2 aligns across 9 bases. Trimming took 3 bases from V and 1 from J; bases not matched to a gene: 4. CDR1 is LGHNA, CDR2 YNFKEQ, per germline. CDR3 length: 16 residues. The CDR3 loop is CASSQSGRSSYNEQFF. In DNA form, the CDR3 reads TGTGCCAGCAGCCAGAGCGGGAGGTCGTCCTACAATGAGCAGTTCTTC.

V and J are TRBV27 and TRBJ2-7, with a tentative D call TRBD2 (5 bases). The CDR3 runs 15 residues. V was shortened by 1 base and J by 2 bases, with 12 bases between the two germline ends. The V gene's germline CDR1 is MNHEY and CDR2 SMNVEV (reference sequence). CDR3 sequence reads: CASSLYFVGAYEQYF. The CDR3 region has the DNA TGTGCCAGCAGTTTATATTTTGTCGGGGCCTACGAGCAGTACTTC.

The chain couples TRBV2 to TRBJ1-1; maybe TRBD1 (5 bases). Germline CDR1 reads SNHLY; CDR2 reads FYNNEI. The CDR3 consists of 14 residues. With 7 bases removed from V and 0 bases from J, the gap between germline ends came to 12 bases. DNA of the CDR3: TGTGCCAGCATTTCGGAGGGGTTGAACACTGAAGCTTTCTTT. Protein sequence: CASISEGLNTEAFF.

The chain has TRBV5-1 and TRBJ2-5; perhaps TRBD1 as D (5 bases). This CDR3 region has 14 residues. Germline lookup yields CDR1 SGHRS and CDR2 YFSETQ. The V end lost 0 bases, the J end lost 3 bases, and 9 bases lay between the germline ends. The CDR3 DNA sequence: TGCGCCAGCAGCTTGGTCCCAGGGAAAGAGACCCAGTACTTC. Encoded protein: CASSLVPGKETQYF.

The chain carries TRBV12-5 and TRBJ2-2, with a tentative D call TRBD2 (6 bases). CDR1 is LGHNT, CDR2 FRNRAP, per germline. This CDR3 spans 20 amino acids. The germline V and J ends were trimmed by 0 bases and 1 base, with 21 bases remaining between them. DNA for the CDR3: TGTGCTAGTGGTTTGGTAAGTTCTCACATTAGCGGAGAGAACACCGGGGAGCTGTTTTTT. As protein: CASGLVSSHISGENTGELFF. The variable domain in full, with the rest retrieved from reference TRBV12-5 and TRBJ2-2, is DARVTQTPRHKVTEMGQEVTMRCQPILGHNTVFWYRQTMMQGLELLAYFRNRAPLDDSGMPKDRFSAEMPDATLATLKIQPSEPRDSAVYFCASGLVSSHISGENTGELFFGEGSRLTVL.

The CDR3 is CASSPQGDGETQYF. The CDR3 DNA reads as TGTGCCAGCAGCCCACAGGGGGATGGGGAGACCCAGTACTTC. This sequence joins TRBV7-9 and TRBJ2-5; 8 positions agree with TRBD1. The ends lost 5 bases at V and 5 bases at J; junction bases unmatched: 7. CDR1 and CDR2 (germline): SEHNR, FQNEAQ (reference sequence). This CDR3 comprises 14 residues.

The chain uses TRBV5-1 and TRBJ2-3, with TRBD2 identical over 7 bases. The CDR3 runs 16 residues. In germline, CDR1 is SGHRS, CDR2 YFSETQ. The V segment lost 4 bases and the J segment 0 bases; nucleotides outside the gene matches: 8. The CDR3 loop is CASSPGGTTSTDTQYF. For the CDR3, the DNA is TGCGCCAGCAGCCCCGGTGGGACTACTAGCACAGATACGCAGTATTTT.

This chain connects TRBV28 to TRBJ1-2, with 8 bases matching TRBD1. The V segment lost 5 bases and the J segment 1 base; nucleotides outside the gene matches: 6. The CDR3 length is 15 residues. CDR1 is MDHEN, CDR2 SYDVKM, per germline. As DNA, the CDR3 is TGTGCCAGCAGTCCCCCGGACAGGGTTAACTATGGCTACACCTTC. Protein sequence: CASSPPDRVNYGYTF.

This sequence joins TRBV6-5 and TRBJ2-7; D is uncertain. Trimming removed 2 bases at V and 2 bases at J, with 10 bases between. From germline, CDR1 is MNHEY and CDR2 SVGAGI. This CDR3 is 14 amino acids long. CDR3 DNA sequence: TGTGCCAGCAGTTACGTGCCGGGTCCCTACGAGCAGTACTTC. It yields the protein CASSYVPGPYEQYF.

This clone turned up a few times. The chain links TRBV30 to TRBJ2-1; 8 bases align to TRBD2. Germline CDR1 GTSNPN, CDR2 SVGIG (reference sequence). The CDR3 spans 15 residues. V dropped 0 bases and J dropped 0; count of bases not matched to a gene: 1. The CDR3: CAWSVSGSSYNEQFF. The CDR3 DNA reads as TGTGCCTGGAGTGTGAGCGGGAGCTCCTACAATGAGCAGTTCTTC.

This chain joins TRBV27 and TRBJ2-1, with 11 bases lining up with TRBD2. Germline CDR1 reads MNHEY; CDR2 reads SMNVEV (reference sequence). V was pared by 5 bases and J by 4 bases, with 7 bases of the junction left unmatched. The CDR3 is 16 residues long. The CDR3 spells CASSPRGTSGYNEQFF. In nucleotides, the CDR3 is TGTGCCAGCAGTCCCCGGGGGACTAGCGGTTACAATGAGCAGTTCTTC.

This chain uses TRBV15 with TRBJ2-7; 10 nucleotides match TRBD2. Trimming took 5 bases from V and 2 from J; bases not matched to a gene: 6. The CDR3 covers 15 residues. Germline CDR1 reads LNHNV; CDR2 reads YYDKDF (reference sequence). CDR3 residues: CATSPQRGGAYEQYF. CDR3 nucleotides: TGTGCCACCAGCCCGCAGCGGGGGGGCGCCTACGAGCAGTACTTC.

The J gene is TRBJ2-1, the V gene TRBV5-1; 8 positions match TRBD1. There are 12 residues in the CDR3. Germline CDR1 SGHRS, CDR2 YFSETQ. J gave up 11 bases and V 6 bases, and 7 bases lay outside the gene matches. CDR3 loop: CASTLGQGKQFF. In DNA form, the CDR3 reads TGCGCCAGCACCCTCGGACAGGGAAAGCAGTTCTTC. Filled out from reference TRBV5-1 and TRBJ2-1, the complete variable domain reads KAGVTQTPRYLIKTRGQQVTLSCSPISGHRSVSWYQQTPGQGLQFLFEYFSETQRNKGNFPGRFSGRQFSNSRSEMNVSTLELGDSALYLCASTLGQGKQFFGPGTRLTVL.

CDR3 sequence (DNA): TGCAGCGCCGGGACACCTTACAATGAGCAGTTCTTC. Protein product: CSAGTPYNEQFF. V and J are TRBV29-1 and TRBJ2-1; TRBD1 might be the D (6 bases). The CDR3 runs 12 residues. With 7 bases removed from V and 4 bases from J, the gap between germline ends came to 11 bases. Germline-derived CDR1 and CDR2 are SQVTM and ANQGSEA.

This clone has a handful of counts. The chain couples TRBV29-1 to TRBJ2-6, with 7 bases matching TRBD1. The V gene end was trimmed by 4 bases and the J gene end by 0 bases; junction bases not matched to a gene: 0. Germline CDR1 and CDR2: SQVTM and ANQGSEA. The CDR3 is 14 residues long. DNA for the CDR3: TGCAGCGTTGCAGGGGGCTCTGGGGCCAACGTCCTGACTTTC. Its translation is CSVAGGSGANVLTF. Full variable domain (rest looked up from reference TRBV29-1 and TRBJ2-6): SAVISQKPSRDICQRGTSLTIQCQVDSQVTMMFWYRQQPGQSLTLIATANQGSEATYESGFVIDKFPISRPNLTFSTLTVSNMSPEDSSIYLCSVAGGSGANVLTFGAGSRLTVL.

The chain links TRBV7-6 to TRBJ2-1; D possibly corresponds to TRBD2 (6 bases). V lost 5 bases and J 0 bases, leaving 17 bases between the germline ends. Germline lookup yields CDR1 SGHVS and CDR2 FNYEAQ. The CDR3 contains 17 residues. CDR3 DNA: TGTGCCAGCAGCCTCAGACTAGATCGAAACTCCTACAATGAGCAGTTCTTC. Translated, it gives CASSLRLDRNSYNEQFF. The variable domain in full, completed from reference TRBV7-6 and TRBJ2-1, reads GAGVSQSPRYKVTKRGQDVALRCDPISGHVSLYWYRQALGQGPEFLTYFNYEAQQDKSGLPNDRFSAERPEGSISTLTIQRTEQRDSAMYRCASSLRLDRNSYNEQFFGPGTRLTVL.

The CDR3 reads CASSFPPGLGDEQFF. The DNA of the CDR3 is TGTGCCAGCAGCTTCCCGCCGGGACTAGGGGATGAGCAGTTCTTC. The chain links TRBV5-4 to TRBJ2-1, with 8 nucleotides matching TRBD2. Germline-derived CDR1 and CDR2 are SGHNT and YYREEE (reference sequence). This CDR3 spans 15 amino acids. The trim removed 2 bases at V and 8 bases at J, leaving 9 bases unmatched.

The rearrangement uses TRBV2 and TRBJ1-3; 7 bases match TRBD1. J gave up 0 bases and V 8 bases, and 4 bases lay outside the gene matches. The CDR3 spans 14 residues. CDR1 is SNHLY, CDR2 FYNNEI, per germline. The CDR3 is CASAGTASGNTIYF. The DNA of the CDR3 is TGTGCCAGCGCCGGGACAGCCTCTGGAAACACCATATATTTT.

This clone has only a few counts. The chain couples TRBV25-1 to TRBJ1-2; D perhaps matches TRBD1 (5 bases). Germline CDR1 MGHDK, CDR2 SYGVNS. The ends were cut back, 0 bases at V and 8 bases at J, with 10 bases in the middle. This CDR3 contains 13 residues. The DNA for the CDR3 is TGTGCCAGCAGTGAATATGCAGGGTTGGGCTACACCTTC. Translated, it gives CASSEYAGLGYTF.

The chain combines TRBV11-2 with TRBJ2-7; 8 bases are shared with TRBD2. The V and J ends lost 7 bases and 0 bases, in that order; junction bases with no gene match: 5. This CDR3 contains 14 residues. The germline V gene has CDR1 SGHAT and CDR2 FQNNGV. The CDR3 protein is CASTQRGSSYEQYF. CDR3 coding DNA: TGTGCCAGCACCCAGCGGGGGAGCTCCTACGAGCAGTACTTC.

This chain connects TRBV10-1 to TRBJ2-2; D possibly corresponds to TRBD1 (5 bases). From germline, CDR1 is WNHNN and CDR2 SYGVQD (reference sequence). This CDR3 contains 13 residues. V dropped 9 bases and J dropped 4 bases, with 12 bases sitting between them. CDR3 sequence reads: CASLQGSTGELFF. The CDR3 region has the DNA TGCGCCAGTCTTCAGGGATCCACCGGGGAGCTGTTTTTT.